These T cell receptor beta chains were read from a single sample in a study of CD8+ T cells in alopecia areata. Profiling relied on immunoSEQ multiplex PCR, and the TCRdb table lists in-frame clones only, not all of them. The table lists 90,000 to 120,000 clones, 45% to 60% of them singletons. The sample taken for sequencing was NKG2D-low CD8+ T cells sorted from blood. The receptors stem from a human donor with alopecia areata. CDR3s include the opening cysteine and the closing phenylalanine or tryptophan. A D gene is named only where the DNA matches it firmly. Some rows mark clone size as missing; the rest say once, few, many or name a class of expanded clone.

TRBV29-1	TRBJ1-2	-	few	TGCAGCGTACAGCCTTCTAACTATGGCTACACCTTC	CSVQPSNYGYTF
TRBV13	TRBJ2-5	TRBD2	-	TGTGCCAGCAGCTCTGGACTAGGGGAGACCCAGTACTTC	CASSSGLGETQYF
TRBV27	TRBJ2-7	TRBD2	-	TGTGCCAGCAGTTTTGCGGGAGTTTCCGAGCAGTACTTC	CASSFAGVSEQYF
TRBV7-2	TRBJ2-1	-	few	TGTGCCAGCAGCGGGGGAGGCGGGACGATTGAGCAGTTCTTC	CASSGGGGTIEQFF
TRBV29-1	TRBJ2-5	TRBD1	-	TGCAGCGTTGAAACCAACATCGCAGGGGGCCAAGAGACCCAGTACTTC	CSVETNIAGGQETQYF
TRBV29-1	TRBJ2-7	-	few	TGCAGCGTTGAAAATACAGGGTTCTACGAGCAGTACTTC	CSVENTGFYEQYF
TRBV28	TRBJ2-7	-	once	TGTGCCAGCAGTTTACCGGGACCGAGTTACGAGCAGTACTTC	CASSLPGPSYEQYF
TRBV5-6	TRBJ2-7	-	-	TGTGCCAGCAGCCCGGCAGCAACGGGGTACTACGAGCAGTACTTC	CASSPAATGYYEQYF
TRBV7-9	TRBJ1-5	TRBD1	-	TGTGCCAGCAGCCACGACAGGGAGTATCAGCCCCAGCATTTT	CASSHDREYQPQHF
TRBV27	TRBJ2-7	-	-	TGTGCCAGCAGGAAAAACAACGAGCAGTACTTC	CASRKNNEQYF
TRBV29-1	TRBJ2-5	TRBD1	-	TGCAGCGTTGAAGACCCCGGGACAGCCCAAGAGACCCAGTACTTC	CSVEDPGTAQETQYF
TRBV29-1	TRBJ1-1	TRBD1	few	TGCAGCGTTGTGACAGGGACTACTTCGGGTGAAGCTTTCTTT	CSVVTGTTSGEAFF
TRBV4-1	TRBJ1-1	-	-	TGCGCCAGCAGCCAAGAAGGCTACGGGATAGAAGCTTTCTTT	CASSQEGYGIEAFF
TRBV4-1	TRBJ2-4	-	-	TGCGCCAGCAGCCAAGCCAAAGGAAACATTCAGTACTTC	CASSQAKGNIQYF
TRBV4-1	TRBJ2-7	-	-	TGCGCCAGCAGCCAAGACAGGGGTAATAACGAGCAGTACTTC	CASSQDRGNNEQYF
TRBV7-2	TRBJ2-1	-	once	TGTGCCAGCAGAGACAGGTCGGTTTCGTTTGAGCAGTTCTTC	CASRDRSVSFEQFF
TRBV7-9	TRBJ2-1	-	-	TGTGCCAGCAGCTTACGGCGGGACTCCTACAATGAGCAGTTCTTC	CASSLRRDSYNEQFF
TRBV15	TRBJ2-5	-	-	TGTGCCACCAGCAATAAGAGCGGCCAAGAGACCCAGTACTTC	CATSNKSGQETQYF
TRBV27	TRBJ2-7	TRBD2	-	TGTGCCAGCAGGGGACTAGCGAACTCCTACGAGCAGTACTTC	CASRGLANSYEQYF
TRBV7-9	TRBJ2-1	-	few	TGTGCCAGCAACCTGGGCAATGAGCAGTTCTTC	CASNLGNEQFF
TRBV5-1	TRBJ1-2	-	-	TGCGCCAGCACCCAGGCAGTCTTTAACTATGGCTACACCTTC	CASTQAVFNYGYTF
TRBV27	TRBJ1-1	-	-	TGTGCCAGCAACCTCGGGCCGAACACTGAAGCTTTCTTT	CASNLGPNTEAFF
TRBV11-3	TRBJ2-5	-	-	TGTGCCAGCAGCTTAAACAGCGGAGAAGAGACCCAGTACTTC	CASSLNSGEETQYF
TRBV28	TRBJ2-3	-	few	TGTGCCAGCAGTCCCGACAGCCCCAACACAGATACGCAGTATTTT	CASSPDSPNTDTQYF
TRBV4-1	TRBJ2-3	-	-	TGCGCCAGCAGCCAAGTACACCTAAAGGATACGCAGTATTTT	CASSQVHLKDTQYF
TRBV27	TRBJ2-7	-	few	TGTGCCAGCGGCTACGAGCAGTACTTC	CASGYEQYF
TRBV11-2	TRBJ1-1	TRBD1	-	TGTGCCAGCAGCTCCGAGGGGGGACAGGGCGGGACTGAAGCTTTCTTT	CASSSEGGQGGTEAFF
TRBV5-1	TRBJ2-7	TRBD2	few	TGCGCCAGCAGCTTGGAGCGGGGTGTCGACGAGCAGTACTTC	CASSLERGVDEQYF
TRBV5-6	TRBJ1-1	-	-	TGTGCCAGCAGCGGAGCAAGAGAATTGAACACTGAAGCTTTCTTT	CASSGARELNTEAFF